This T cell receptor beta chain was sequenced during a study of post-analysis software for immune sequencing data. The CDR3 extends over 14 amino acids. From germline, CDR1 is DFQATT and CDR2 SNEGSKA (reference sequence). Concerning this clonotype itself: Its antigen is not known. One end of the junction does not line up with germline, which may come from a read error.

Included in the TCR beta cDNA libraries were unique molecular identifiers. Each CDR3 protein gets one entry after TCRdb re-called the PCR reads with MiXCR. The table lists hundreds of thousands of distinct CDR3 sequences, 39% of them singletons. Study-level points and caveats: With TRBV5-6, TRBV5-1 and TRBV20-1 included, about five TRBV segments were more frequent in patients than in controls. Among multiple sclerosis patients, normalized Chao1 diversity was significantly below that of controls.

Source material: blood. This receptor was identified in a girl aged 2 to 9 with multiple sclerosis. The rearrangement uses TRBV20-1 and TRBJ1-1; D is perhaps TRBD1 (6 bases). The CDR3 DNA reads TGTAGTGCTAGAGATACAGGGAGAAACACTGAAGCTTTCTTT. This codes for CSARDTGRNTEAFF.